This TCR beta chain derives from a study of cytomegalovirus exposure and HLA in healthy donors. On this clone itself: The CDR3 end shows no conserved phenylalanine or tryptophan, and so a read error is likely. The DNA is left out, because the CDR3 cannot be placed on it with certainty; the CDR3 is given as TCRdb lists it.

Sequencing was performed with immunoSEQ multiplex PCR; in TCRdb, only in-frame clones are kept and a portion is missing. The data show about 160,000 clones, about nine tenths seen once. The approximately 130-subject validation cohort, separate from the approximately 670-subject first cohort, included the donors. This receptor was identified in a woman aged 18-29 years in good health and CMV-seropositive. The sample consisted of PBMCs.

CDR3 loop: CASSEALLSWY. The V and J genes are TRBV2 and TRBJ2-7; TRBD2 is taken as the D call from the table, unchecked against the DNA. CDR1 SNHLY and CDR2 FYNNEI come from the germline V gene. Both ends counted, the CDR3 spans 11 residues.